This is a list of T cell receptor beta chains from one sample in a study of precursors of human CD4 cytotoxic T cells. TCRdb independently ran MiXCR on the reads; one entry per CDR3 protein. The data show 100 to 150 distinct CDR3 sequences, around 20% seen once. Specimen: memory CD4+ T cells from blood (PBMCs). All receptors derive from a human donor in good health. The CDR3 runs from the conserved cysteine through the conserved F or W. Each record gives: D gene, J gene, V gene, clone size, CDR3 DNA, CDR3 protein. The D gene is left open where the match is weak. Clone size is shown for a subset of rows, as once, few, many or a class of expanded clone.

d_gene: TRBD2
j_gene: TRBJ2-7
v_gene: TRBV28
abundance: large
CDR3nt: TGTGCCAGCCGCACGCCGGGAGGGACCTACGAGCAGTACTTC
CDR3aa: CASRTPGGTYEQYF

d_gene: -
j_gene: TRBJ2-1
v_gene: TRBV5-4
abundance: few
CDR3nt: TGTGCCAGCAGCTTCCAGGGTCAAAAGGAGCAGTTCTTC
CDR3aa: CASSFQGQKEQFF

d_gene: -
j_gene: TRBJ2-3
v_gene: TRBV7-3
abundance: large
CDR3nt: TGTGCCAGCAGCTTACGGCCAGAAACAGATACGCAGTATTTT
CDR3aa: CASSLRPETDTQYF

d_gene: -
j_gene: TRBJ2-4
v_gene: TRBV6-5
abundance: large
CDR3nt: TGTGCCAGCAGTCCATTTGGGGCGGGCATTCAGTACTTC
CDR3aa: CASSPFGAGIQYF

d_gene: -
j_gene: TRBJ2-3
v_gene: TRBV5-1
abundance: few
CDR3nt: TGCGCCAGCAGCGTCCAATGGGCAGATACGCAGTATTTT
CDR3aa: CASSVQWADTQYF

d_gene: -
j_gene: TRBJ2-4
v_gene: TRBV20-1
abundance: few
CDR3nt: TGCAGTGCTAGTTTGGTGGCGGGGATGACGGCCAAAAACATTCAGTACTTC
CDR3aa: CSASLVAGMTAKNIQYF

d_gene: TRBD2
j_gene: TRBJ2-1
v_gene: TRBV5-1
abundance: large
CDR3nt: TGCGCCAGCAGCTCTCTAGCGGGAGTTAACAATGAGCAGTTCTTC
CDR3aa: CASSSLAGVNNEQFF

d_gene: TRBD1
j_gene: TRBJ2-5
v_gene: TRBV11-2
abundance: few
CDR3nt: TGTGCCAGCAGCTTAGATTTTCACGACAGGGTCATAGAGACCCAGTACTTC
CDR3aa: CASSLDFHDRVIETQYF

d_gene: -
j_gene: TRBJ2-7
v_gene: TRBV11-3
abundance: large
CDR3nt: TGTGCCAGCAGCGCGCGGGACGGTACCTCCTACGAGCAGTACTTC
CDR3aa: CASSARDGTSYEQYF

d_gene: -
j_gene: TRBJ2-1
v_gene: TRBV10-3
abundance: large
CDR3nt: TGTGCCATCAGTGGCCTAGGATCCTACAATGAGCAGTTCTTC
CDR3aa: CAISGLGSYNEQFF

d_gene: TRBD1
j_gene: TRBJ1-1
v_gene: TRBV10-3
abundance: -
CDR3nt: TGTGCCATCAGTGCTAACGCGGGACAGGGGTTAATTTTCTTT
CDR3aa: CAISANAGQGLIFF

d_gene: -
j_gene: TRBJ2-2
v_gene: TRBV20-1
abundance: large
CDR3nt: TGCAGTGCTAGAGCAGTCGGTGGCCGGGAGCTGTTTTTT
CDR3aa: CSARAVGGRELFF

d_gene: -
j_gene: TRBJ1-2
v_gene: TRBV24-1
abundance: few
CDR3nt: TGTGCCACCAGTGACCCCGACAGGTACTATGGCTACACCTTC
CDR3aa: CATSDPDRYYGYTF

d_gene: -
j_gene: TRBJ2-7
v_gene: TRBV29-1
abundance: hyperexpanded
CDR3nt: TGCAGCTTCCGGACCAACTACGAGCAGTACTTC
CDR3aa: CSFRTNYEQYF

d_gene: -
j_gene: TRBJ1-1
v_gene: TRBV10-2
abundance: few
CDR3nt: TGCGCCAGCAGTGGGAGAGGGACACAAGAAGCTTTCTTT
CDR3aa: CASSGRGTQEAFF

d_gene: -
j_gene: TRBJ2-7
v_gene: TRBV12-3/TRBV12-4
abundance: few
CDR3nt: TGTGCCAGCAGTCTCACCGGCGGGGCCGGCTACGAGCAGTACTTC
CDR3aa: CASSLTGGAGYEQYF

d_gene: TRBD1
j_gene: TRBJ2-7
v_gene: TRBV24-1
abundance: large
CDR3nt: TGTGCCACCAGTGATTCTGGGACAGGACGCTACGAGCAGTACTTC
CDR3aa: CATSDSGTGRYEQYF

d_gene: TRBD2
j_gene: TRBJ2-3
v_gene: TRBV9
abundance: large
CDR3nt: TGTGCCAGCAGCGCCCGACTAGCGGGGGGATCAGATACGCAGTATTTT
CDR3aa: CASSARLAGGSDTQYF

d_gene: TRBD2
j_gene: TRBJ2-5
v_gene: TRBV20-1
abundance: large
CDR3nt: TGCAGTGCTTGTCTACTAGCGGGCTACCAAGAGACCCAGTACTTC
CDR3aa: CSACLLAGYQETQYF

d_gene: -
j_gene: TRBJ2-4
v_gene: TRBV13
abundance: large
CDR3nt: TGTGCCAGCAGCTTAGCATCGGACTCCCTGGCCAAAAACATTCAGTACTTC
CDR3aa: CASSLASDSLAKNIQYF

d_gene: -
j_gene: TRBJ1-1
v_gene: TRBV10-3
abundance: large
CDR3nt: TGTGCCATCAGTGAGTCAGGGGTGTCGAACACTGAAGCTTTCTTT
CDR3aa: CAISESGVSNTEAFF

d_gene: TRBD1
j_gene: TRBJ2-3
v_gene: TRBV7-2
abundance: large
CDR3nt: TGTGCCAGCAGCTTACGGACAGGGAGCACAGATACGCAGTATTTT
CDR3aa: CASSLRTGSTDTQYF

d_gene: -
j_gene: TRBJ1-1
v_gene: TRBV12-3/TRBV12-4
abundance: -
CDR3nt: TGTGCCAGCAGTTCAAGGACGGAGAACACTGAAGCTTTCTTT
CDR3aa: CASSSRTENTEAFF

d_gene: TRBD1
j_gene: TRBJ2-7
v_gene: TRBV19
abundance: few
CDR3nt: TGTGCCAGTAGCGTACTCGGGACAGGTAGCGACGAGCAGTACTTC
CDR3aa: CASSVLGTGSDEQYF

d_gene: -
j_gene: TRBJ1-5
v_gene: TRBV6-1
abundance: hyperexpanded
CDR3nt: TGTGCCAGCAATCCCCAAAGGGAGCAGCCCCAGCATTTT
CDR3aa: CASNPQREQPQHF

d_gene: -
j_gene: TRBJ2-2
v_gene: TRBV6-5
abundance: few
CDR3nt: TGTGCCAGCCGTAACTTCCTACGGTTAAACACCGGGGAGCTGTTTTTT
CDR3aa: CASRNFLRLNTGELFF

d_gene: -
j_gene: TRBJ2-2
v_gene: TRBV7-2
abundance: once
CDR3nt: TGTGCCAGCAGCCCCGGACAGATCAACACCGGGGAGCTGTTTTTT
CDR3aa: CASSPGQINTGELFF

d_gene: -
j_gene: TRBJ2-7
v_gene: TRBV7-9
abundance: large
CDR3nt: TGTGCCAGCAATCTCCTAGGTCTGTACGAGCAGTACTTC
CDR3aa: CASNLLGLYEQYF

d_gene: -
j_gene: TRBJ2-3
v_gene: TRBV24-1
abundance: -
CDR3nt: TGTGCCACCAGTGGTGCTATCGGTGGCACAGATACGCAGTATTTT
CDR3aa: CATSGAIGGTDTQYF

d_gene: -
j_gene: TRBJ2-1
v_gene: TRBV7-3
abundance: -
CDR3nt: TGTGCCAGCAGCCCCTTAATAGGTGAGCAGTTCTTC
CDR3aa: CASSPLIGEQFF

d_gene: TRBD2
j_gene: TRBJ2-3
v_gene: TRBV12-3/TRBV12-4
abundance: -
CDR3nt: TGTGCCAGCAGACTGACTAGCGGTTACACAGATACGCAGTATTTT
CDR3aa: CASRLTSGYTDTQYF

d_gene: -
j_gene: TRBJ1-2
v_gene: TRBV18
abundance: large
CDR3nt: TGTGCCAGCTCACCGGGCAGGGGCGGACACTATGGCTACACCTTC
CDR3aa: CASSPGRGGHYGYTF

d_gene: -
j_gene: TRBJ2-1
v_gene: TRBV7-3
abundance: large
CDR3nt: TGTGCCAGCAGCTTAACGGGGCAAGAAGAGCAGTTCTTC
CDR3aa: CASSLTGQEEQFF

d_gene: TRBD2
j_gene: TRBJ2-2
v_gene: TRBV29-1
abundance: large
CDR3nt: TGCAGCGTTGCCTCTTTGGGACTAGCGGAAGGGGGGAACACCGGGGAGCTGTTTTTT
CDR3aa: CSVASLGLAEGGNTGELFF

d_gene: -
j_gene: TRBJ2-3
v_gene: TRBV7-9
abundance: -
CDR3nt: TGTGCCAGCAGCCCCATGGGGGATGGCACAGATACGCAGTATTTT
CDR3aa: CASSPMGDGTDTQYF

d_gene: TRBD1
j_gene: TRBJ2-2
v_gene: TRBV27
abundance: -
CDR3nt: TGTGCCAGCATCAACGACAGGGGCCCCCCTAACACCGGGGAGCTGTTTTTT
CDR3aa: CASINDRGPPNTGELFF

d_gene: -
j_gene: TRBJ2-5
v_gene: TRBV5-1
abundance: -
CDR3nt: TGCGCCAGCAGCCACGAGCCGGACACCTTGGGAGAGACCCAGTACTTC
CDR3aa: CASSHEPDTLGETQYF

d_gene: TRBD1
j_gene: TRBJ1-2
v_gene: TRBV13
abundance: few
CDR3nt: TGTGCCAGCAGCACCAGCCCAGGGGGCCGGGGCTACACCTTC
CDR3aa: CASSTSPGGRGYTF

d_gene: -
j_gene: TRBJ2-5
v_gene: TRBV9
abundance: large
CDR3nt: TGTGCCAGCAGCTTAGAAGCTGGGCAGCAGTACTTC
CDR3aa: CASSLEAGQQYF

d_gene: TRBD1
j_gene: TRBJ1-2
v_gene: TRBV10-3
abundance: large
CDR3nt: TGTGCCATCGGTCGGACAGGGTTCACGTCGGACTATGGCTACACCTTC
CDR3aa: CAIGRTGFTSDYGYTF

d_gene: -
j_gene: TRBJ2-5
v_gene: TRBV6-6
abundance: large
CDR3nt: TGTGCCAGCAGACCCCCCGAAGAGACCCAGTACTTC
CDR3aa: CASRPPEETQYF

d_gene: -
j_gene: TRBJ1-5
v_gene: TRBV7-2
abundance: large
CDR3nt: TGTGCCAGCAGCTTACACAGGGGCAATCAGCCCCAGCATTTT
CDR3aa: CASSLHRGNQPQHF